Below, 14 T cell receptor beta chains from the same sample are listed, as sequenced in a study of memory CD4+ T cells and cytomegalovirus serostatus. Single viable CD3+CD4+CD8-CD45RO+ cells were sorted as the memory CD4+ T cells. Data came from immunoSEQ multiplex PCR; TCRdb stores just in-frame clones and leaves some out. Among just under 40,000 clones listed, about 73% were seen once. Sequences were obtained from memory CD4+ T cells from blood. All receptors come from an adult in good health and CMV-seronegative.

The V call is TRBV18, the J call TRBJ2-7; D remains ambiguous. The CDR3 extends over 15 amino acids. Trimming shortened V by 0 bases and J by 0 bases, and 9 bases separated the two germline ends. Germline CDR1 KGHSH, CDR2 LQKENI. The CDR3 loop reads CASSPPSQTSYEQYF. The CDR3 nucleotides are TGTGCCAGCTCACCACCCTCCCAGACCTCCTACGAGCAGTACTTC. The full variable domain, with the rest looked up from reference TRBV18 and TRBJ2-7, is NAGVMQNPRHLVRRRGQEARLRCSPMKGHSHVYWYRQLPEEGLKFMVYLQKENIIDESGMPKERFSAEFPKEGPSILRIQQVVRGDSAAYFCASSPPSQTSYEQYFGPGTRLTVT.

The V gene is TRBV30, the J gene TRBJ2-1, with unresolved D. Germline values: CDR1 GTSNPN, CDR2 SVGIG (reference sequence). The CDR3 loop spans 14 amino acids. V was clipped by 3 bases and J by 0 bases, with 9 bases between them. The DNA for the CDR3 is TGTGCCTGGAGAGACGCGTTCTCCTACAATGAGCAGTTCTTC. Its translation: CAWRDAFSYNEQFF.

V usage is TRBV11-2 and J usage is TRBJ2-5; 9 bases map to TRBD1. The CDR3 runs 15 residues. The germline CDR1 and CDR2 sequences are SGHAT and FQNNGV. J was trimmed by 3 bases and V by 5 bases; bases with no gene match: 7. CDR3 in amino acids: CASSTGQGWEETQYF. The CDR3 coding sequence is TGTGCCAGCAGCACAGGACAGGGGTGGGAAGAGACCCAGTACTTC. Drawing the rest from reference TRBV11-2 and TRBJ2-5, the complete variable domain is EAGVAQSPRYKIIEKRQSVAFWCNPISGHATLYWYQQILGQGPKLLIQFQNNGVVDDSQLPKDRFSAERLKGVDSTLKIQPAKLEDSAVYLCASSTGQGWEETQYFGPGTRLLVL.

The chain joins TRBV11-1 to TRBJ1-1; D is unclear. Germline CDR1 SGHAT, CDR2 FQDESV (reference sequence). V gave up 1 base and J gave up 2 bases, with 5 bases separating them. This CDR3 has 13 amino acids. The CDR3 nucleotides read TGTGCCAGCAGCTTAGAACTCAACACTGAAGCTTTCTTT. Protein: CASSLELNTEAFF.

This sequence joins TRBV10-3 and TRBJ1-5; perhaps TRBD1 as D (6 bases). Germline V gene sequence: CDR1 ENHRY, CDR2 SYGVKD. V gave up 4 bases and J gave up 2 bases, with 12 bases separating them. CDR3 length: 15 residues. This chain's CDR3 is CAISAGGDGNQPQHF. CDR3 coding DNA: TGTGCCATCAGTGCGGGGGGCGATGGCAATCAGCCCCAGCATTTT.

The J gene is TRBJ2-3, the V gene TRBV6-5; TRBD2 matches at 12 bases. This CDR3 is 16 amino acids long. V shed 4 bases, J shed 1 base, and the junction held 3 bases outside the gene matches. CDR1 and CDR2 from the germline V gene are MNHEY and SVGAGI. CDR3 sequence: CASSLRTSGGTDTQYF. The CDR3 DNA reads as TGTGCCAGCAGTTTACGGACTAGCGGGGGCACAGATACGCAGTATTTT.

The chain combines TRBV7-2 with TRBJ1-1; D might be TRBD1 (5 bases). The germline gives CDR1 SGHTA, CDR2 FQGNSA. The CDR3 consists of 15 residues. V was trimmed by 1 base and J by 2 bases, leaving 11 bases between them. The CDR3 DNA reads TGTGCCAGCAGCTTAGGGGGCAGGATTAACACTGAAGCTTTCTTT. Translation gives CASSLGGRINTEAFF.

V usage is TRBV9 and J usage is TRBJ1-1; D unresolved. Germline V gene data show CDR1 as SGDLS and CDR2 as YYNGEE. This CDR3 contains 13 residues. V lost 2 bases, J lost 1 base, and 6 bases lay in between. This CDR3 reads CASSVMENTEAFF. CDR3 in DNA: TGTGCCAGCAGCGTTATGGAGAACACTGAAGCTTTCTTT.

The chain employs TRBV11-2 and TRBJ1-3, with D possibly TRBD1 on 5 matching bases. The length of the CDR3 is 17 residues. V lost 0 bases, J lost 2 bases, and 14 bases lay in between. Germline V gene lookup returns CDR1 SGHAT and CDR2 FQNNGV. The DNA of the CDR3 is TGTGCCAGCAGCTTAGACGCGGGTCAGGGTACTGGAAACACCATATATTTT. This sequence encodes CASSLDAGQGTGNTIYF.

The CDR3 nucleotides read TGTGCCAGCAGACGTGGACAGGGGGCGAGTGGCTACACCTTC. This encodes CASRRGQGASGYTF. This chain joins TRBV6-6 and TRBJ1-2; TRBD1 agrees at 11 bases. V lost 6 bases to trimming and J lost 7 bases; unmatched junction nucleotides: 7. Looked up from germline, CDR1 is MNHNY and CDR2 is SVGAGI (reference sequence). The CDR3 is 14 residues long.

This clone was recorded a few times. The genes are TRBV7-9 and TRBJ1-1, with 8 bases matching TRBD1. Germline assignment: CDR1 SEHNR and CDR2 FQNEAQ (reference sequence). The CDR3 length is 16 residues. V shed 5 bases, J shed 7 bases, and the junction held 15 bases outside the gene matches. This CDR3 is CASSPGQGIIGYEAFF. Written as DNA, the CDR3 is TGTGCCAGCAGCCCCGGACAGGGTATCATAGGATATGAAGCTTTCTTT. Drawing the rest from reference TRBV7-9 and TRBJ1-1, the complete variable domain is DTGVSQNPRHKITKRGQNVTFRCDPISEHNRLYWYRQTLGQGPEFLTYFQNEAQLEKSRLLSDRFSAERPKGSFSTLEIQRTEQGDSAMYLCASSPGQGIIGYEAFFGQGTRLTVV.

This chain joins TRBV5-1 and TRBJ1-4; D gene ambiguous. Trimming shortened V by 4 bases and J by 4 bases, and 8 bases separated the two germline ends. The CDR3 loop spans 13 amino acids. Per germline, CDR1 SGHRS and CDR2 YFSETQ. CDR3 bases: TGCGCCAGCAGCGGCGCCTTTAATGAAAAACTGTTTTTT. This codes for CASSGAFNEKLFF.

This chain links TRBV7-8 with TRBJ2-5; no firm D call. The germline gives CDR1 SGHVS, CDR2 FQNEAQ. Trimming removed 4 bases from V and 3 bases from J, with 6 bases in between. CDR3 length equals 12 residues. CDR3 residues: CASSSPEETQYF. DNA for the CDR3: TGTGCCAGCAGCTCTCCGGAAGAGACCCAGTACTTC. The full variable domain, rest sourced from reference TRBV7-8 and TRBJ2-5, is GAGVSQSPRYKVAKRGQDVALRCDPISGHVSLFWYQQALGQGPEFLTYFQNEAQLDKSGLPSDRFFAERPEGSVSTLKIQRTQQEDSAVYLCASSSPEETQYFGPGTRLLVL.

The rearrangement uses TRBV6-1 and TRBJ2-2, with TRBD1 identical over 7 bases. V lost 7 bases to trimming and J lost 2 bases; unmatched junction nucleotides: 7. The germline CDR1 and CDR2 sequences are MNHNS and SASEGT. The CDR3 is 15 amino acids. CDR3 in amino acids: CASKTRQGNTGELFF. The CDR3 coding sequence is TGTGCCAGCAAAACGAGACAGGGTAACACCGGGGAGCTGTTTTTT.